The 20 T cell receptor beta chains given below trace back to one sample, sequenced in a study of blood T cell repertoires in COVID-19. Produced via immunoSEQ multiplex PCR; TCRdb's table is partial and in-frame only. Of approximately 100,000 clones in the sample, around 80% were seen once. The material sequenced was peripheral blood. These receptor sequences come from a man between 65 and 79 years old with acute or convalescent COVID-19.

The CDR3 loop is CAIRDRTGAGNTIYF. The CDR3 DNA reads TGTGCCATCAGAGACCGGACAGGGGCTGGAAACACCATATATTTT. V usage is TRBV10-3 and J usage is TRBJ1-3; 9 bases are a match to TRBD1. V shed 6 bases and J 2 bases; nucleotides not matched to a gene: 5. The CDR3 is 15 amino acids. Germline assignment: CDR1 ENHRY and CDR2 SYGVKD.

The CDR3 DNA reads TGTGCCAGCAGCTCCCGGGACAGGGGGACCTACGAGCAGTACTTC. Translated, it gives CASSSRDRGTYEQYF. The chain carries TRBV28 and TRBJ2-7; 11 bases align to TRBD1. This CDR3 has 15 residues. Germline values: CDR1 MDHEN, CDR2 SYDVKM. Trimming cost V 6 bases and J 2 bases; bases outside gene matches: 6.

This clone was found once. The rearrangement joins TRBV2 to TRBJ1-1; 11 bases agree with TRBD1. V was clipped by 6 bases and J by 8 bases; unmatched bases: 8. Germline loops: CDR1 SNHLY, CDR2 FYNNEI. CDR3 length equals 14 residues. The CDR3 DNA reads as TGTGCCAGCAGGCCGGGACAGGGGGACTTCGAAGCTTTCTTT. It codes for CASRPGQGDFEAFF.

This clone occurred once. This chain uses TRBV28 with TRBJ2-1, with 14 bases lining up with TRBD2. Germline lookup yields CDR1 MDHEN and CDR2 SYDVKM. The V gene end was trimmed by 2 bases and the J gene end by 4 bases; junction bases not matched to a gene: 7. This CDR3 is built from 18 residues. Here the CDR3 reads CASSLAGLAGVSYNEQFF. The CDR3 coding sequence is TGTGCCAGCAGTTTAGCGGGACTAGCGGGAGTTTCTTACAATGAGCAGTTCTTC.

This chain uses TRBV5-4 with TRBJ1-2, with D unresolved. Per the germline V gene, CDR1 is SGHNT and CDR2 is YYREEE (reference sequence). The V end lost 4 bases, the J end lost 4 bases, and 14 bases lay between the germline ends. The CDR3 is 14 amino acids. In DNA, the CDR3 is TGTGCCAGCAGCCCTGACGGGAGGACCTATGGCTACACCTTC. Protein product: CASSPDGRTYGYTF.

This sequence joins TRBV14 and TRBJ1-1; D is unresolved. V was pared by 0 bases and J by 1 base, with 6 bases between. This CDR3 has 14 amino acids. Germline loops: CDR1 SGHDN, CDR2 FVKESK. CDR3 region: CASSQEGRNTEAFF. CDR3 DNA sequence: TGTGCCAGCAGCCAAGAGGGCAGGAACACTGAAGCTTTCTTT.

This CDR3 reads CASSLGQGARYEQYF. The CDR3 DNA is TGTGCCAGCAGCTTGGGACAGGGGGCGCGGTACGAGCAGTACTTC. V gene TRBV7-9 combines with J gene TRBJ2-7, with 12 bases matching TRBD1. Per germline, CDR1 SEHNR and CDR2 FQNEAQ (reference sequence). This CDR3 comprises 15 residues. J gave up 4 bases and V 3 bases, and 4 bases lay outside the gene matches.

V and J are TRBV18 and TRBJ1-1; D call uncertain. This CDR3 has 16 amino acids. CDR1 and CDR2 from the germline V gene are KGHSH and LQKENI. Trimming cost V 2 bases and J 1 base, with 14 bases left between them. CDR3 DNA sequence: TGTGCCAGCTCACCATTCGAGGCGGGAAAGAACACTGAAGCTTTCTTT. Its translation is CASSPFEAGKNTEAFF.

The chain is built from TRBV5-8 and TRBJ2-7; the D gene is possibly TRBD1 (6 bases). Per the germline V gene, CDR1 is SGHTS and CDR2 is YDEGEE. The CDR3 consists of 15 residues. With 2 bases removed from V and 3 bases from J, the gap between germline ends came to 15 bases. CDR3 region: CASSFRYREYYEQYF. CDR3 nucleotides: TGTGCCAGCAGCTTCCGGTACAGGGAATACTACGAGCAGTACTTC.

The gene calls are TRBV29-1 and TRBJ2-6, with 7 positions matching TRBD1. The V gene end was trimmed by 4 bases and the J gene end by 3 bases; junction bases not matched to a gene: 6. Germline CDR1 reads SQVTM; CDR2 reads ANQGSEA. The CDR3 spans 15 residues. DNA of the CDR3: TGCAGCGTTGGCAAGGGGGCAAGTGGGGCCAACGTCCTGACTTTC. Encoded protein: CSVGKGASGANVLTF.

The chain has TRBV7-3 and TRBJ1-1, with D possibly TRBD1 on 6 matching bases. The CDR3 is made up of 13 amino acids. Deletions cut 1 base from V and 10 bases from J, with 13 bases between. CDR1 SGHTA and CDR2 FQGTGA come from the germline V gene. CDR3 nucleotides: TGTGCCAGCAGCTTAAAAGGGGGATCTGCAGCTTTCTTT. Translating gives CASSLKGGSAAFF.

This clone has just a few counts. The V gene is TRBV24-1, the J gene TRBJ1-1; 10 bases line up with TRBD1. This CDR3 comprises 14 residues. Germline V lookup: CDR1 KGHDR, CDR2 SFDVKD. V lost 7 bases, J lost 6 bases, and 7 bases stayed unmatched. CDR3 bases: TGTGCCACCAGAGGGACAGGGGCGGGCGCTGAAGCTTTCTTT. Translation: CATRGTGAGAEAFF.

This sequence joins TRBV6-2 or TRBV6-3 and TRBJ2-7; 8 bases fit TRBD1. The V gene end was trimmed by 5 bases and the J gene end by 5 bases; junction bases not matched to a gene: 14. The germline V gene has CDR1 MNHEY and CDR2 SVGEGT. This CDR3 is 16 amino acids long. In DNA form, the CDR3 reads TGTGCCAGCAGTACCCGCCGGGGACAGGCTCACAACGAGCAGTACTTC. This sequence encodes CASSTRRGQAHNEQYF.

CDR3 sequence (DNA): TGTGCCAGCAGTGAGGGGGCAACTCGCTATGGCTACACCTTC. Translation: CASSEGATRYGYTF. The chain carries TRBV6-4 and TRBJ1-2; D is possibly TRBD1 (6 bases). V was cut by 3 bases and J by 4 bases, with 12 bases left in between. This CDR3 region has 14 residues. Germline V CDR1 and CDR2: MRHNA, SNTAGT.

Details on this clone: One end of the junction varies from germline; a read error may be responsible. V and J are TRBV9 and TRBJ1-1; D may be TRBD1 (6 bases). Germline CDR1 and CDR2: SGDLS and YYNGEE. The CDR3 has 14 residues. DNA of the CDR3: TGTGCCAGCAGCCCCACTACAGGGAACGCTGAAGCTTTCTTT. Encoded protein: CASSPTTGNAEAFF.

This chain links TRBV6-6 with TRBJ2-6; maybe TRBD1 (6 bases). Germline V gene lookup returns CDR1 MNHNY and CDR2 SVGAGI (reference sequence). This CDR3 has 15 residues. The V gene lost 6 bases and the J gene lost 4 bases, with 13 bases spanning the gap. The CDR3 nucleotides are TGTGCCAGCAGCTCCACAGGGTTAGGGGCCAACGTCCTGACTTTC. It is translated as CASSSTGLGANVLTF.

This clone has only one observation. The rearrangement joins TRBV7-3 to TRBJ2-1; D is possibly TRBD2 (7 bases). This CDR3 has 16 amino acids. Germline V gene lookup returns CDR1 SGHTA and CDR2 FQGTGA. Deletions cut 5 bases from V and 0 bases from J, with 14 bases between. CDR3 region: CASSRRAGASYNEQFF. DNA for the CDR3: TGTGCCAGCAGCCGTCGCGCGGGGGCCTCCTACAATGAGCAGTTCTTC.

The chain employs TRBV9 and TRBJ2-1, with TRBD1 matching over 9 bases. Trimming cost V 0 bases and J 13 bases; bases outside gene matches: 5. Looked up from germline, CDR1 is SGDLS and CDR2 is YYNGEE. The length of the CDR3 is 13 residues. The CDR3 nucleotides read TGTGCCAGCAGCGTAGAGGGACAGGGTCAACAGTTCTTC. This translates into CASSVEGQGQQFF.

This clone has more than one count but fewer than ten. The J gene is TRBJ2-5, the V gene TRBV5-4; tentatively, D is TRBD2 (7 bases). The CDR3 runs to 12 residues. Germline V lookup: CDR1 SGHNT, CDR2 YYREEE (reference sequence). The germline V and J ends were trimmed by 3 bases and 6 bases, with 9 bases remaining between them. CDR3 amino acids: CASSWGGQTQYF. DNA of the CDR3: TGTGCCAGCAGCTGGGGGGGCCAGACCCAGTACTTC.

The gene calls are TRBV12-3 or TRBV12-4 and TRBJ1-1; a weak D match, TRBD1 (5 bases). The V and J ends lost 4 bases and 1 base respectively, with 7 bases between them. The CDR3 covers 13 residues. The CDR3 sequence is CASSYGQNTEAFF. The DNA for the CDR3 is TGTGCCAGCAGTTACGGACAGAACACTGAAGCTTTCTTT.